The count of the clone carrying this T cell receptor (beta chain) is one. What it binds is not known. PCR involved 60 Vbeta and 13 Jbeta primers. This table comes from immunoSEQ multiplex PCR, and its TCRdb copy is limited to in-frame clones, with some not included. Of roughly 80,000 clones listed, about 70% are singletons. Healthy bone marrow donors made up the donors. Donors were nominally healthy when sampled, though unrecorded immune exposures were likely. The V gene end was trimmed by 6 bases and the J gene end by 5 bases; junction bases not matched to a gene: 6. CDR1 and CDR2 (germline): SEHNR, FQNEAQ (reference sequence). CDR3 size: 16 residues. These data come from a study of cytomegalovirus exposure and HLA in healthy donors. Background on the study: A preliminary data release comprised tens of millions of unique TCRs obtained from HLA-typed donors. The study's findings and limits: Presence/absence comparisons presumed near-even sequencing depth among donors.

The TCR comes from a male donor in good health and CMV-seropositive. This chain joins TRBV7-9 and TRBJ2-2, with 13 bases identical to TRBD2. Sequenced sample: PBMCs. CDR3 coding DNA: TGTGCCAGCAGTAAGGGACTAGCGGGACAAACCGGGGAGCTGTTTTTT. As protein: CASSKGLAGQTGELFF.